A selection of T cell receptor beta chains follows, all from one sample in a study of long-term antiretroviral therapy in people with HIV. Repertoires were generated with immunoSEQ multiplex PCR, while TCRdb's copy carries only in-frame clones and drops some. The table shows over 10,000 clones, with about 77% occurring only once. The specimen comprised unsorted PBMCs, sampled 1.3 years after starting antiretroviral therapy. These receptors originate from a woman under 30 with HIV. The CDR3 runs from the conserved cysteine through the conserved F or W. The D gene is left open where the match is weak. Not all rows give a size; the values are once, few, many and, for expanded clones, a class.

TRBV5-1	few	TRBJ1-3	.	TGCGCCAGCAGCCCGGACCCTGGAAACACCATATATTTT	CASSPDPGNTIYF
TRBV7-2	.	TRBJ1-1	.	TGTGCCAGCAGCTTAAACAAGGGGGGTGAAGCTTTCTTT	CASSLNKGGEAFF
TRBV29-1	.	TRBJ2-3	.	TGCAGCGTTGACCGGCAGGGCATAGGAGATACGCAGTATTTT	CSVDRQGIGDTQYF
TRBV7-2	once	TRBJ1-3	.	TGTGCCAGCAGTTATAATTCGGGGGAAAACACCATATATTTT	CASSYNSGENTIYF
TRBV6-5	.	TRBJ1-3	TRBD1	TGTGCCAGCAGGACGACAGGGGAAAACACCATATATTTT	CASRTTGENTIYF
TRBV9	once	TRBJ1-1	TRBD1	TGTGCCAGCAGCTCCGGACAGGCGGGGGGGACTGAAGCTTTCTTT	CASSSGQAGGTEAFF
TRBV7-8	.	TRBJ2-7	.	TGTGCCAGCACCTCATCCTACGAGCAGTACTTC	CASTSSYEQYF
TRBV11-2	.	TRBJ1-1	.	TGTGCCAGCAGCAGCGGCCCGCAGGGCCCGCGATGGGAAGCTTTCTTT	CASSSGPQGPRWEAFF
TRBV5-4	.	TRBJ2-5	.	TGTGCCAGCAGCTTCGGGGAAACCGCCGGAGGAGAGACCCAGTACTTC	CASSFGETAGGETQYF
TRBV29-1	.	TRBJ1-4	TRBD1	TGCAGCGTTGAAGAAACAGGGGGCGCGTCAACTAATGAAAAACTGTTTTTT	CSVEETGGASTNEKLFF
TRBV4-2	once	TRBJ2-2	.	TGTGCCAGCAGCCAAGTGGAGCGCACCGGGGAGCTGTTTTTT	CASSQVERTGELFF
TRBV5-8	.	TRBJ2-2	.	TGTGCCAGCAGCTTGGCATCCCTAGCGATGAACACCGGGGAGCTGTTTTTT	CASSLASLAMNTGELFF
TRBV7-6	.	TRBJ2-7	.	TGTGCCAGCAGCTCGACAGGGAGGTCCTACGAGCAGTACTTC	CASSSTGRSYEQYF
TRBV6-1	.	TRBJ1-5	.	TGTGCCAGCAGTGAAATTAATCAGCCCCAGCATTTT	CASSEINQPQHF
TRBV6-1	.	TRBJ1-3	.	TGTGCCAGCAGCCTGACAGGAGGAAACACCATATATTTT	CASSLTGGNTIYF
TRBV5-1	.	TRBJ1-4	.	TGCGCCAGCAGAAACTCAGGGTTAGACGAAAAACTGTTTTTT	CASRNSGLDEKLFF
TRBV5-8	once	TRBJ1-5	.	TGTGCCAGCAGCTTAGAGGGGTTTAGCAATCAGCCCCAGCATTTT	CASSLEGFSNQPQHF
TRBV28	large	TRBJ2-1	.	TGTGCCAGCAGCCTTGGGCGGGACCCAATCAATGAGCAGTTCTTC	CASSLGRDPINEQFF
TRBV27	.	TRBJ1-2	TRBD1	TGTGCCAGCAGTTTACTGACAGGGGCGGTCGGCTACACCTTC	CASSLLTGAVGYTF
TRBV28	.	TRBJ1-2	.	TGTGCCAGCAGTCAGGTACAGGATGGCTACACCTTC	CASSQVQDGYTF
TRBV21-1	.	TRBJ2-7	.	TGTGCCAGCACCCCTGTAGACGAGCAGTACTTC	CASTPVDEQYF
TRBV19	.	TRBJ1-2	.	TGTGCCAGTATTCCCGGCACAGGCGATGGCTACACCTTC	CASIPGTGDGYTF
TRBV6-5	.	TRBJ2-6	.	TGTGCCAGCAGTTACGGGGCATACTCTGGGGCCAACGTCCTGACTTTC	CASSYGAYSGANVLTF
TRBV11-2	.	TRBJ2-3	.	TGTGCCAGCAGCTTACGGCAGGGAGGCGCAGATACGCAGTATTTT	CASSLRQGGADTQYF
TRBV7-8	.	TRBJ2-7	TRBD2	TGTGCCAGCAGCTTCGTAGCGGGAGAACGCCACGAGCAGTACTTC	CASSFVAGERHEQYF
TRBV10-3	.	TRBJ2-5	TRBD1	TGTGCCATCAGTGGAGAGACAGGGCAAGAGACCCAGTACTTC	CAISGETGQETQYF
TRBV15	.	TRBJ1-6	.	TGTGCCACCAGCAGAGATCGCGCCGGGATCGCCCTCCACTTT	CATSRDRAGIALHF
TRBV9	.	TRBJ1-2	TRBD1	TGTGCCAGCAGCGAACCCCAGACAGGGAGGGGGGGCTACACCTTC	CASSEPQTGRGGYTF
TRBV27	.	TRBJ1-1	.	TGTGCCAGCAGGGAAGGGGGCACTGAAGCTTTCTTT	CASREGGTEAFF
TRBV5-6	.	TRBJ2-1	TRBD2	TGTGCCAGCAGCTTCAGGCTAGCGGGAGGGAGCTCCTACAATGAGCAGTTCTTC	CASSFRLAGGSSYNEQFF
TRBV9	once	TRBJ2-3	TRBD1	TGTGCCAGCAGGGGGACAGAGAGCACAGATACGCAGTATTTT	CASRGTESTDTQYF
TRBV5-1	.	TRBJ1-4	TRBD1	TGCGCCAGCGGACAGGGGGCGGATGAAAAACTGTTTTTT	CASGQGADEKLFF
TRBV14	few	TRBJ2-7	.	TGTGCCAGCAGCCAAAGTCTGGGGGTTGAGCAGTACTTC	CASSQSLGVEQYF
TRBV28	.	TRBJ1-2	TRBD1	TGTGCCAGCAGTTTAAACAGGGGGCTCAGTGGCTACACCTTC	CASSLNRGLSGYTF
TRBV5-1	.	TRBJ1-1	.	TGCGCCAGCAGCCAGGGCGGGACCGCCACTGAAGCTTTCTTT	CASSQGGTATEAFF
TRBV28	.	TRBJ1-3	.	TGTGCCAGCAGTTCGAGAAACTCTGGAAACACCATATATTTT	CASSSRNSGNTIYF
TRBV5-5	few	TRBJ1-2	.	TGTGCCAGCAGTCCCACCGGGGTAACCTTCGGCTATGGCTACACCTTC	CASSPTGVTFGYGYTF
TRBV7-2	.	TRBJ2-5	TRBD2	TGTGCCAGCAGCTTACTAGCGGGGGGGCAAGAGACCCAGTACTTC	CASSLLAGGQETQYF
TRBV4-1	.	TRBJ2-3	.	TGCGCCAGCAGGCAAGGGTCAACAGATACGCAGTATTTT	CASRQGSTDTQYF
TRBV5-1	.	TRBJ1-2	.	TGCGCCAGCAGCTTGGCCCAGGGGTCTGGCTACACCTTC	CASSLAQGSGYTF
TRBV7-9	few	TRBJ1-2	.	TGTGCCAGCAGCCCTTCGTGGGACGTCTATGGCTACACCTTC	CASSPSWDVYGYTF
TRBV4-3	.	TRBJ2-1	TRBD2	TGCGCCAGCAGCCAAGGATTAGCGGGGGCCCTATCCTACAATGAGCAGTTCTTC	CASSQGLAGALSYNEQFF
TRBV28	.	TRBJ1-5	TRBD1	TGTGCCAGCAGTTTCGACAGGGGTGGCAATCAGCCCCAGCATTTT	CASSFDRGGNQPQHF
TRBV25-1	few	TRBJ2-2	.	TGTGCCAGCAGTGAAGTTGGGGCCGGGGAGCTGTTTTTT	CASSEVGAGELFF
TRBV5-6	.	TRBJ2-7	TRBD1	TGTGCCAGCAGCTCCCTCGGACAGGCCTACGAGCAGTACTTC	CASSSLGQAYEQYF
TRBV19	.	TRBJ1-2	.	TGTGCCAGTAGTAACGCTTGGGGCGAGGCCTATGGCTACACCTTC	CASSNAWGEAYGYTF
TRBV11-2	.	TRBJ2-7	.	TGTGCCAGCAGCCCAATAGGGGGGGGACGCCGCTTC	CASSPIGGGRRF
TRBV2	.	TRBJ1-1	.	TGTGCCAGCAGCGGGGTACCTTCCCTCATGAACACTGAAGCTTTCTTT	CASSGVPSLMNTEAFF
TRBV5-4	few	TRBJ2-2	TRBD2	TGTGCCAGCAGCCAGAAACTAGCGGCGATGAACACCGGGGAGCTGTTTTTT	CASSQKLAAMNTGELFF
TRBV27	.	TRBJ2-7	.	TGTGCCAGCAGTTTATCGAATTCTCCCTTCGGCGAGCAGTACTTC	CASSLSNSPFGEQYF
TRBV29-1	.	TRBJ1-1	.	TGCAGCGTTGAAAGGCAGGGACGGAACACTGAAGCTTTCTTT	CSVERQGRNTEAFF
TRBV30	.	TRBJ2-3	.	TGTGCCTGGAGTGTCTCGGAAGATACGCAGTATTTT	CAWSVSEDTQYF
TRBV19	few	TRBJ1-1	.	TGTGCCAGTAACGACCGGGGAGCTTTCTTT	CASNDRGAFF